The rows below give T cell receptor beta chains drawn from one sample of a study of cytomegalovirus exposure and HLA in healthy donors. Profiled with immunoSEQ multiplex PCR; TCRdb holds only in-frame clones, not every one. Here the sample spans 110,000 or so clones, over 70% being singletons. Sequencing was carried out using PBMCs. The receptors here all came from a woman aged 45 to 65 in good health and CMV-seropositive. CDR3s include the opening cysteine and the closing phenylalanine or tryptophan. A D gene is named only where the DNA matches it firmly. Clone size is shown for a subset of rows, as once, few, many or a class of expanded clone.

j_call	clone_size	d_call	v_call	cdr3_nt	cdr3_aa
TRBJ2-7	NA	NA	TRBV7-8	TGTGCCAGCAGCTACACTGGGCCGGCTAAGGCGTACTTC	CASSYTGPAKAYF
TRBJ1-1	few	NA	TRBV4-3	TGCGCCAGCAGGCATGACACATCGAACACTGAAGCTTTCTTT	CASRHDTSNTEAFF
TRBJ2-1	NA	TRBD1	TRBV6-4	TGTGCCAGCAGCTCTCAAGGGGGCACTGAGCAGTTCTTC	CASSSQGGTEQFF
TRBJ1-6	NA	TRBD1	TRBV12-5	TGTGCTAGTGGTTTGGTACTGGGACAGGCGAATTCACCCCTCCACTTT	CASGLVLGQANSPLHF
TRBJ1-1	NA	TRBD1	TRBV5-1	TGCGCCAGCAGCGGAGGACAGGGGTTCACTGAAGCTTTCTTT	CASSGGQGFTEAFF
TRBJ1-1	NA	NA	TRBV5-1	TGCGCCAGCAGCTTAGCTTTTACGGTGAACACTGAAGCTTTCTTT	CASSLAFTVNTEAFF
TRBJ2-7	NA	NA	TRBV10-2	TGCGCCAGCAGTGATAGCTCCTACGAGCAGTACTTC	CASSDSSYEQYF
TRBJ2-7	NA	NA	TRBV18	TGTGCCAGCTCATCTGAGGCCGGCTACGAGCAGTACTTC	CASSSEAGYEQYF
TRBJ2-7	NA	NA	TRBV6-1	TGTGCCAGCAGTGAAGCGCTTCTGGTGGTAGCGAGTAGCTACGAGCAGTACTTC	CASSEALLVVASSYEQYF
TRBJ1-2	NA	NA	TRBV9	TGTGCCAGCAGCGATACAGGGTACTATGGCTACACCTTC	CASSDTGYYGYTF
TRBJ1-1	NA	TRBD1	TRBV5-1	TGCGCCAGCAGCTCACAGGGGGCGCGGGGCACTGAAGCTTTCTTT	CASSSQGARGTEAFF
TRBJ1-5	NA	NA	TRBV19	TGTGCCAGCAGGGACAATAGCAATCAGCCCCAGCATTTT	CASRDNSNQPQHF
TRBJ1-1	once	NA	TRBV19	TGTGCCAGTAGAACCACCTCAAGTGGCAACACTGAAGCTTTCTTT	CASRTTSSGNTEAFF
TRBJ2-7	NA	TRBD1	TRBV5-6	TGTGCCAGCAGCCCCCCGGACAGGGTGGGCGAGCAGTACTTC	CASSPPDRVGEQYF
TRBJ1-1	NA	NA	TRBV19	TGTGCCAGTAGTGGAACTACAGGGTACGATGTAGATGCTGAAGCTTTCTTT	CASSGTTGYDVDAEAFF
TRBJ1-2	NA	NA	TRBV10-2	TGCGCCAGCGTTCAGCCGGGGAACTCTTATGGCTACACCTTC	CASVQPGNSYGYTF
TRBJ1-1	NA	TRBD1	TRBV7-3	TGTGCCAGCAGCCCTCTGACAGGGGTGAACACTGAAGCTTTCTTT	CASSPLTGVNTEAFF
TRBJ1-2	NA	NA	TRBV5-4	TGTGCCAGCAGCTCGGCAGGGTTTTATGGCTACACCTTC	CASSSAGFYGYTF
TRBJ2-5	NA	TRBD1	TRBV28	TGTGCCAGCAGTTCCGGGACAGTGCAAGAGACCCAGTACTTC	CASSSGTVQETQYF
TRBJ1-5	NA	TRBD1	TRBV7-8	TGTGCCAGCAGCTTAGTGGCAGGGGGGAATAGCAATCAGCCCCAGCATTTT	CASSLVAGGNSNQPQHF
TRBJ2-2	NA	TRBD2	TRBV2	TGTGCCAGCAGTGGGACTAGCGGGGGGGGCACCGGGGAGCTGTTTTTT	CASSGTSGGGTGELFF
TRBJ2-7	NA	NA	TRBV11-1	TGTGCCAGCAGCTTTTCGTTCGCGGCCGAGCAGTACTTC	CASSFSFAAEQYF
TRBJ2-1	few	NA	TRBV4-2	TGTGCCAGCAGCCAGTATGGCGGAGCCTCCTACAATGAGCAGTTCTTC	CASSQYGGASYNEQFF
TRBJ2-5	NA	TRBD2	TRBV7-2	TGTGCCAGCAGCTATTGGGTAGCAAGCGGGGGCCAAGAGACCCAGTACTTC	CASSYWVASGGQETQYF
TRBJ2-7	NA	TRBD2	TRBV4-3	TGCGCCAGCAGCGTAGACAGACTAGCGGGAGTCGTATCAGAGCAGTACTTC	CASSVDRLAGVVSEQYF
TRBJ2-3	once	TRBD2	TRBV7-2	TGTGCCAGCAGCTTAGTAGCGGGGGTCACAGATACGCAGTATTTT	CASSLVAGVTDTQYF
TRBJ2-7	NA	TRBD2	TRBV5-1	TGCGCCAGCAGCTTGGGACTAGCGTCCTACGAGCAGTACTTC	CASSLGLASYEQYF
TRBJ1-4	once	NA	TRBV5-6	TGTGCCAGCAGAAAAGCTCGGTCAACTAATGAAAAACTGTTTTTT	CASRKARSTNEKLFF
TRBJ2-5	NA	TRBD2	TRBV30	TGTGCCTGGAAACTAGCGGGGGGCGAGACCCAGTACTTC	CAWKLAGGETQYF
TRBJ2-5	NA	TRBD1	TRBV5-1	TGCGCCAGCAGCCAACAAGTCCCGGGACAGGGAAGGTACCAAGAGACCCAGTACTTC	CASSQQVPGQGRYQETQYF
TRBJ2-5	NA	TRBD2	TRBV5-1	TGCGCCAGCAGCTCGGGGGGTACAACGCAAGGGACCCAGTACTTC	CASSSGGTTQGTQYF
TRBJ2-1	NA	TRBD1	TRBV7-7	TGTGCCAGCAGCTTAGGGGGGACAGGGGAGAATGAGCAGTTCTTC	CASSLGGTGENEQFF
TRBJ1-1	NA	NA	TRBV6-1	TGTGCCAGCAGTGAAAGGGCCAGGGAGAACACTGAAGCTTTCTTT	CASSERARENTEAFF
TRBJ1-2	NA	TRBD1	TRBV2	TGTGCCAGCAGTGACTCGCGGACAGGGGTCTATGGCTACACCTTC	CASSDSRTGVYGYTF
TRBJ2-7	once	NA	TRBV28	TGTGCCAGCAGTTTCGGGACACCTTCCTACGAGCAGTACTTC	CASSFGTPSYEQYF
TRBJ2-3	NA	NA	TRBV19	TGTGCCAGTCACTCAATCGCGGGGCCCACAGATACGCAGTATTTT	CASHSIAGPTDTQYF
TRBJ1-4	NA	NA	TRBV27	TGTGCCAGCAGTATCATCCGAGCAACTAATGAAAAACTGTTTTTT	CASSIIRATNEKLFF
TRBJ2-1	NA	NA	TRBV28	TGTGCCAGCAGACCCGACAAATACAATGAGCAGTTCTTC	CASRPDKYNEQFF
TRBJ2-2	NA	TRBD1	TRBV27	TGTGCCAGCACGGACAGGGGGTACACCGGGGAGCTGTTTTTT	CASTDRGYTGELFF
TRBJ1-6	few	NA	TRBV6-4	TGTGCCAGCAGTGACAAAGAGCCCCCCCTCCACTTT	CASSDKEPPLHF
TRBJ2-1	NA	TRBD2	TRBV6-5	TGTGCCAGCAGCCTGGGACTAGCGGAACACAATGAGCAGTTCTTC	CASSLGLAEHNEQFF
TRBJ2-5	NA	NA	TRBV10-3	TGTGCCATCAGTGGGCAGGCCCAAGAGACCCAGTACTTC	CAISGQAQETQYF
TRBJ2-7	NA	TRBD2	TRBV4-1	TGCGCCAGCAGCTGGGTGGCGGGGGGGCCTGGGTCCTACGAGCAGTACTTC	CASSWVAGGPGSYEQYF
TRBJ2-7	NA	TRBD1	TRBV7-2	TGTGCCAGCAGCTTAACACAGGGGTCCCCCTACGAGCAGTACTTC	CASSLTQGSPYEQYF
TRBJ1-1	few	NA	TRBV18	TGTGCCAGCTCACAACCCGACAGGAACACTGAAGCTTTCTTT	CASSQPDRNTEAFF
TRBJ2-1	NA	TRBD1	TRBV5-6	TGTGCCAGCAGCTTGGTATTCGCCGGGACAGGGGGCAAGAATGAGCAGTTCTTC	CASSLVFAGTGGKNEQFF
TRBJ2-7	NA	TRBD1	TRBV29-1	TGCAGCGTTACGGGAGACAGGGGGAGTTTCTACGAGCAGTACTTC	CSVTGDRGSFYEQYF
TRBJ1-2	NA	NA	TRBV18	TGTGCCAGCTCAACCGCAGGGGTCGCTAACTATGGCTACACCTTC	CASSTAGVANYGYTF
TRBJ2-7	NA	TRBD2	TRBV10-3	TGTGCCATCGGGGAGCGGGAGGGCCCCTACGAGCAGTACTTC	CAIGEREGPYEQYF
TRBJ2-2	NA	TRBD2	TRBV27	TGTGCCAGCAGAACGGGACTAGTGACCGGGGAGCTGTTTTTT	CASRTGLVTGELFF
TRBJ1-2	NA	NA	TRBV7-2	TGTGCCAGCAGCCATGAGGGGGACTATGGCTACACCTTC	CASSHEGDYGYTF